This T cell receptor (beta chain) was found in a study of CD8 T cells in Susac syndrome. Across the whole study: When their blood was taken, patients with Susac syndrome were therapy-naive, taking corticosteroids, or taking intravenous immunoglobulin alone.

CD8+ and CD4+ T cells from blood underwent TCR beta sequencing, which was carried out in a high-throughput format. Random-hexamer reverse transcription was applied to roughly 0.5 to 1 ug RNA. One entry per CDR3 protein, called by TCRdb with MiXCR from the immunoSEQ multiplex PCR reads. The table records approximately 79,000 distinct CDR3 sequences, approximately 95% of them present only once. Study findings and constraints: CD8+ clonal expansion in Susac was maximal in TEMRA cells and in active patients.

Notes on this clonotype: As yet, its antigen is unknown.

Looked up from germline, CDR1 is MGHRA and CDR2 is YSYEKL. Unmatched junction bases numbered 9, after V lost 4 bases and J lost 10 bases. This CDR3 is built from 16 residues. The sample comprised CD8+ T cells from PBMCs. The rearrangement links TRBV4-1 to TRBJ1-6, with 11 bases aligning to TRBD1. This sequence originates from a human donor with Susac syndrome. The DNA of the CDR3 is TGCGCCAGCAGCCCAACCGGGACAGGGGGGTGGTCACCCCTCCACTTT. It specifies CASSPTGTGGWSPLHF.